Following are 24 T cell receptor beta chains from one sample sequenced in a study of T cell responses to AZD1222 COVID-19 vaccine (dated by TCRdb to the early 2020s). Libraries were prepared through the immunoSEQ multiplex PCR assay. Sourced from immuneACCESS, this table was stored by TCRdb with only in-frame sequences that have V and J called. A share of the clones is absent; for the studies checked, an unresolved V gene accounts for under half, and the remainder has no known explanation. The sample table records 130,000 or so clones; approximately 90% of these occur just once. The ten largest clones capture 20% to 25% of the sample. In light of the paper, this sample's time point label describes: baseline before first vaccination. The starting material was peripheral blood, obtained on day 0 of AZD1222 vaccination. These receptors originate from an adult in good health.

This clone was observed once. V is TRBV7-2 and J is TRBJ1-1; D not resolved. The CDR3 is 13 residues long. V dropped 5 bases and J dropped 11 bases, with 18 bases sitting between them. The germline gives CDR1 SGHTA, CDR2 FQGNSA. CDR3 sequence: CASSPRERYGAFF. CDR3 sequence (DNA): TGTGCCAGCAGCCCTCGGGAGCGCTATGGGGCTTTCTTT.

The rearrangement joins TRBV7-9 to TRBJ2-1; TRBD1 matches 8 bases. V lost 5 bases to trimming and J lost 4 bases; unmatched junction nucleotides: 7. Germline V gives CDR1 SEHNR, CDR2 FQNEAQ (reference sequence). The length of the CDR3 is 15 residues. CDR3 DNA: TGTGCCAGCAGCAGAAGGACAGGGAATTACAATGAGCAGTTCTTC. Protein product: CASSRRTGNYNEQFF.

The chain recombines TRBV14 with TRBJ2-3; the match to TRBD2 covers 8 bases. The junction had 8 bases not matched to a gene; V was cut back by 1 base and J by 5 bases. CDR1 and CDR2 (germline): SGHDN, FVKESK. This CDR3 contains 16 residues. The CDR3 sequence: CASSQVSAGGLDTQYF. The DNA for the CDR3 is TGTGCCAGCAGCCAAGTGAGCGCGGGGGGCTTAGATACGCAGTATTTT.

The CDR3 reads CASGPASGGSQETQYF. CDR3 DNA: TGCGCCAGCGGTCCGGCCAGCGGGGGGAGCCAAGAGACCCAGTACTTC. The chain recombines TRBV5-1 with TRBJ2-5, with 9 bases fitting TRBD2. With 7 bases clipped from V and 1 base from J, the junction kept 11 bases outside the gene matches. The CDR3 sequence is 16 residues long. The germline CDR1 and CDR2 sequences are SGHRS and YFSETQ.

This chain uses TRBV5-1 with TRBJ1-2; a weak D match, TRBD1 (6 bases). This CDR3 is 12 amino acids long. Germline V gene sequence: CDR1 SGHRS, CDR2 YFSETQ. Between the trimmed V and J ends, which lost 3 bases and 12 bases, there was a span of 15 bases. The CDR3 DNA sequence: TGCGCCAGCAGCTCGGACAGCGGGGGAGACACCTTC. It specifies CASSSDSGGDTF.

The chain carries TRBV15 and TRBJ1-2; TRBD1 is a possible D gene (6 bases). Between the trimmed V and J ends, which lost 5 bases and 2 bases, there was a span of 18 bases. This CDR3 comprises 16 residues. From germline, CDR1 is LNHNV and CDR2 YYDKDF (reference sequence). This chain's CDR3 is CATSPPLGTGNYGYTF. CDR3 nucleotides: TGTGCCACCAGCCCTCCTTTGGGCACAGGGAACTATGGCTACACCTTC.

J is TRBJ1-5 and V is TRBV30; D not resolved. Germline lookup yields CDR1 GTSNPN and CDR2 SVGIG (reference sequence). The CDR3 is made up of 15 amino acids. Trimming cost V 4 bases and J 6 bases, with 19 bases left between them. The CDR3 here is CAWTLGRVLGQPQHF. The DNA of the CDR3 is TGTGCCTGGACGCTAGGGAGAGTACTCGGTCAGCCCCAGCATTTT. The complete variable domain, with remaining parts taken from reference TRBV30 and TRBJ1-5, reads SQTIHQWPATLVQPVGSPLSLECTVEGTSNPNLYWYRQAAGRGLQLLFYSVGIGQISSEVPQNLSASRPQDRQFILSSKKLLLSDSGFYLCAWTLGRVLGQPQHFGDGTRLSIL.

The J gene is TRBJ1-6, the V gene TRBV7-2, with 8 bases that match TRBD1. V was pared by 5 bases and J by 6 bases, with 6 bases of the junction left unmatched. Per the germline V gene, CDR1 is SGHTA and CDR2 is FQGNSA. The CDR3 runs to 15 residues. CDR3 in amino acids: CASSIRTGLNSPLHF. Here the CDR3 DNA reads TGTGCCAGCAGCATTAGGACAGGGCTTAATTCACCCCTCCACTTT.

The genes are TRBV4-3 and TRBJ2-2, with D maybe TRBD1 (6 bases). Trimming left V 0 bases short and J 4 bases short, with 9 bases between. The length of the CDR3 is 15 residues. Germline V gives CDR1 LGHNA, CDR2 YSLEER. In DNA form, the CDR3 reads TGCGCCAGCAGCCAAGAAGGGGGAACCACCGGGGAGCTGTTTTTT. Translating gives CASSQEGGTTGELFF.

The CDR3 loop reads CASVKGHPSTDTQYF. For the CDR3, the DNA is TGTGCCAGCGTGAAGGGACACCCCAGCACAGATACGCAGTATTTT. The chain has TRBV27 and TRBJ2-3; possibly TRBD1 for D (6 bases). Germline assignment: CDR1 MNHEY and CDR2 SMNVEV (reference sequence). The length of the CDR3 is 15 residues. Trimming took 8 bases from V and 0 from J, leaving 15 bases between them.

This clone has just one count. Germline and junction disagree at one end, which may indicate a read error. This chain links TRBV5-8 with TRBJ2-5; weak D call: TRBD1 (6 bases). The CDR3 loop spans 15 amino acids. Germline V CDR1 and CDR2: SGHTS, YDEGEE. CDR3 in amino acids: CASRLGAVTQETQYF. CDR3 nucleotide sequence: TGTGCCAGCAGGTTGGGGGCAGTTACGCAAGAGACCCAGTACTTC.

The chain couples TRBV25-1 to TRBJ1-6; no clear D gene. The V end lost 0 bases, the J end lost 7 bases, and 7 bases lay between the germline ends. This CDR3 has 14 residues. Germline V gene sequence: CDR1 MGHDK, CDR2 SYGVNS. The CDR3 is CASSEYFENSPLHF. CDR3 coding DNA: TGTGCCAGCAGTGAATACTTCGAGAATTCACCCCTCCACTTT.

This rearrangement joins TRBV3-1 (or the pseudogene TRBV3-2) to TRBJ1-1; D gene uncertain. Between the trimmed V and J ends, which lost 1 base and 8 bases, there was a span of 14 bases. The CDR3 runs to 14 residues. CDR1 is LGHDT and CDR2 is YNNKEL in the germline V gene (reference sequence). In DNA form, the CDR3 reads TGTGCCAGCAGCCAAGTCTTTACGGGTGGGGAAGCTTTCTTT. Residues: CASSQVFTGGEAFF.

This clone has only one observation. The chain joins TRBV28 to TRBJ1-2; possibly TRBD1 for D (6 bases). The germline CDR1 and CDR2 sequences are MDHEN and SYDVKM. V lost 4 bases and J 4 bases, leaving 13 bases between the germline ends. CDR3 length: 14 amino acids. The CDR3 region has the DNA TGTGCCAGCAGTTGGACAGAAAGCAGCTATGGCTACACCTTC. The encoded protein is CASSWTESSYGYTF.

The rearrangement links TRBV24-1 to TRBJ2-7; tentative D call: TRBD2 (6 bases). CDR1 and CDR2 (germline): KGHDR, SFDVKD. This CDR3 is 16 amino acids long. Trimming removed 7 bases from V and 3 bases from J, with 21 bases in between. DNA of the CDR3: TGTGCCACCAGCCACCCCGGAGGGGCACTACACTACGAGCAGTACTTC. Translating gives CATSHPGGALHYEQYF.

The rearrangement uses TRBV7-8 and TRBJ1-6, with TRBD1 as a possible D gene (5 bases). Trimming stripped 7 bases from V and 8 bases from J, with 15 bases between. In germline, CDR1 is SGHVS, CDR2 FQNEAQ. The CDR3 runs 14 residues. CDR3: CASTPWDGYSPLHF. CDR3 DNA: TGTGCCAGCACCCCCTGGGACGGGTATTCACCCCTCCACTTT.

V is TRBV11-2 and J is TRBJ1-1, with a weak D call TRBD1 (6 bases). This CDR3 is 16 amino acids long. Deletions cut 1 base from V and 4 bases from J, with 16 bases between. Germline CDR1 reads SGHAT; CDR2 reads FQNNGV. This CDR3 is CASSLAGGGGRTEAFF. The CDR3 nucleotides read TGTGCCAGCAGCTTAGCGGGCGGTGGGGGGCGCACTGAAGCTTTCTTT.

V usage is TRBV4-1 and J usage is TRBJ1-1; 8 positions agree with TRBD1. The CDR3 consists of 16 residues. Germline V gene lookup returns CDR1 MGHRA and CDR2 YSYEKL. V lost 1 base, J lost 4 bases, and 8 bases stayed unmatched. CDR3 residues: CASSQVLQTGGTEAFF. Written as DNA, the CDR3 is TGCGCCAGCAGCCAAGTACTCCAAACAGGGGGCACTGAAGCTTTCTTT.

This clone came up once. The chain recombines TRBV9 with TRBJ1-1, with 9 bases aligning to TRBD1. The CDR3 totals 15 residues. After removal of 3 bases from V and 5 bases from J, the junction contained 8 bases not matched to a gene. CDR1 is SGDLS and CDR2 is YYNGEE in the germline V gene. CDR3 residues: CASSAPTGGNTEAFF. The CDR3 coding sequence is TGTGCCAGCAGCGCCCCGACAGGGGGGAATACTGAAGCTTTCTTT.

The chain joins TRBV29-1 to TRBJ1-1, with a tentative D call TRBD1 (5 bases). CDR1 is SQVTM and CDR2 is ANQGSEA in the germline V gene. This CDR3 comprises 12 residues. Trimming stripped 4 bases from V and 1 base from J, with 7 bases between. The CDR3 protein is CSVARGNTEAFF. The CDR3 region has the DNA TGCAGCGTTGCTAGGGGGAACACTGAAGCTTTCTTT.

V is TRBV12-3 or TRBV12-4 and J is TRBJ1-1; possibly TRBD1 for D (5 bases). CDR3 length: 13 amino acids. V lost 6 bases to trimming and J lost 1 base, with 9 bases between them. The CDR3 coding sequence is TGTGCCAGCAGGGAAGGGGAGAACACTGAAGCTTTCTTT. As protein: CASREGENTEAFF.

J is TRBJ1-4 and V is TRBV15; weak D call: TRBD1 (5 bases). V was trimmed by 5 bases and J by 8 bases, leaving 15 bases between them. The CDR3 loop spans 14 amino acids. The V gene's germline CDR1 is LNHNV and CDR2 YYDKDF (reference sequence). In DNA form, the CDR3 reads TGTGCCACCAGCGTGACAGCAAGAGTCGAAAAACTGTTTTTT. This translates into CATSVTARVEKLFF.

The chain uses TRBV12-5 and TRBJ1-1; the D gene is possibly TRBD1 (6 bases). The CDR3 runs to 13 residues. V shed 7 bases and J shed 5 bases, with 14 bases lying between them. The germline CDR1 and CDR2 sequences are LGHNT and FRNRAP. The CDR3 DNA follows: TGTGCTAGTGCTGGGGGCGATCATACTGAAGCTTTCTTT. Translation gives CASAGGDHTEAFF.

The rearrangement joins TRBV7-9 to TRBJ1-6; no definite D call. Germline CDR1 and CDR2: SEHNR and FQNEAQ (reference sequence). The CDR3 runs 18 residues. Trimming took off 1 base at V and 4 bases at J, with 17 bases between the two ends. CDR3: CASSLDPVGKGYNSPLHF. The CDR3 coding sequence is TGTGCCAGCAGCTTAGACCCCGTGGGAAAAGGGTATAATTCACCCCTCCACTTT. The full variable domain, rest sourced from reference TRBV7-9 and TRBJ1-6, is DTGVSQNPRHKITKRGQNVTFRCDPISEHNRLYWYRQTLGQGPEFLTYFQNEAQLEKSRLLSDRFSAERPKGSFSTLEIQRTEQGDSAMYLCASSLDPVGKGYNSPLHFGNGTRLTVT.